The 32 T cell receptor beta chains below were found in one sample sequenced in a study of shared clonotypes between healthy human individuals. Produced via immunoSEQ multiplex PCR; TCRdb's table is partial and in-frame only. The table lists about 980,000 clones, approximately 80% of them singletons. Sample: memory CD4+ T cells sorted from blood. This sample's subset: CD45RA-negative fraction. The receptors here all came from a man aged 18-30 years in good health.

This clone came up once. The rearrangement joins TRBV27 to TRBJ2-5, with 9 bases matching TRBD2. The V gene's germline CDR1 is MNHEY and CDR2 SMNVEV (reference sequence). V was clipped by 6 bases and J by 3 bases; unmatched bases: 8. This CDR3 region has 15 residues. CDR3: CASRGSGRSKETQYF. As DNA, the CDR3 is TGTGCCAGCAGGGGGAGCGGGAGGTCCAAAGAGACCCAGTACTTC.

The genes are TRBV5-6 and TRBJ2-1, with D perhaps matching TRBD1 (5 bases). The V gene lost 0 bases and the J gene lost 7 bases, with 14 bases spanning the gap. The CDR3 has 15 amino acids. Germline V gene lookup returns CDR1 SGHDT and CDR2 YYEEEE. CDR3 in DNA: TGTGCCAGCAGCTTGGTGATTTGGGGCCCTAATGAGCAGTTCTTC. Protein product: CASSLVIWGPNEQFF.

This clone was found a few times. Other DNA sequences within the sample encode an identical CDR3. The chain uses TRBV30 and TRBJ1-3; D is uncertain. Germline CDR1 GTSNPN, CDR2 SVGIG (reference sequence). The CDR3 has 13 amino acids. V was shortened by 2 bases and J by 3 bases, with 8 bases between the two germline ends. CDR3 DNA sequence: TGTGCCTGGAGTAGAGGGAGTGGAAACACCATATATTTT. Protein sequence: CAWSRGSGNTIYF.

This clone was picked up many times. This chain joins TRBV6-1 and TRBJ2-2; no clear D gene. The germline V gene has CDR1 MNHNS and CDR2 SASEGT. The CDR3 is made up of 14 amino acids. Trimming shortened V by 1 base and J by 3 bases, and 6 bases separated the two germline ends. The CDR3 DNA sequence: TGTGCCAGCAGTGAAGTCGTGGACACCGGGGAGCTGTTTTTT. Its protein is CASSEVVDTGELFF.

The genes are TRBV27 and TRBJ2-1, with D perhaps given as TRBD1 or TRBD2 (6 bases each). The CDR3 spans 15 residues. Germline V CDR1 and CDR2: MNHEY, SMNVEV (reference sequence). Trimming took 4 bases from V and 7 from J, leaving 17 bases between them. CDR3 protein: CASSSPQGLPNEQFF. CDR3 DNA: TGTGCCAGCAGTTCACCACAGGGACTCCCAAATGAGCAGTTCTTC.

The chain links TRBV7-9 to TRBJ1-4; no firm D call. The CDR3 totals 16 residues. V was cut by 6 bases and J by 0 bases, with 14 bases left in between. Germline V gene sequence: CDR1 SEHNR, CDR2 FQNEAQ (reference sequence). CDR3 loop: CASRAVAVTTNEKLFF. DNA for the CDR3: TGTGCCAGCAGAGCGGTGGCAGTCACAACTAATGAAAAACTGTTTTTT.

The chain combines TRBV9 with TRBJ1-4; D is perhaps TRBD1 (6 bases). The CDR3 is 15 residues long. Germline V gene lookup returns CDR1 SGDLS and CDR2 YYNGEE. V was cut by 1 base and J by 7 bases, with 14 bases left in between. Here the CDR3 DNA reads TGTGCCAGCAGCGTAATAGGACAGAGGGGTGAAAAACTGTTTTTT. As protein: CASSVIGQRGEKLFF.

The chain combines TRBV19 with TRBJ2-7; no firm D call. The CDR3 runs 13 residues. Germline V gene data show CDR1 as LNHDA and CDR2 as SQIVND (reference sequence). V was trimmed by 4 bases and J by 6 bases, leaving 13 bases between them. CDR3 nucleotide sequence: TGTGCCAGTAGTACGGCAGACTTGTCCGAGCAGTACTTC. Its translation: CASSTADLSEQYF.

This chain connects TRBV7-2 to TRBJ1-3; TRBD1 matches 9 bases. CDR1 SGHTA and CDR2 FQGNSA come from the germline V gene. V was clipped by 4 bases and J by 4 bases; unmatched bases: 5. The CDR3 is 15 amino acids. DNA of the CDR3: TGTGCCAGCAGCTGGGGACAGGGTACGGGAAACACCATATATTTT. Protein product: CASSWGQGTGNTIYF.

This chain joins TRBV11-2 and TRBJ2-7, with 11 bases aligning to TRBD2. The trim removed 5 bases at V and 4 bases at J, leaving 13 bases unmatched. The V gene's germline CDR1 is SGHAT and CDR2 FQNNGV. The CDR3 has 17 amino acids. CDR3 sequence reads: CASSLDSGGAFSYEQYF. The CDR3 DNA is TGTGCCAGCAGCCTCGATAGCGGGGGGGCCTTTTCGTACGAGCAGTACTTC.

The chain has TRBV10-3 and TRBJ2-3; possibly TRBD2 for D (5 bases). This CDR3 has 14 amino acids. Trimming stripped 6 bases from V and 2 bases from J, with 12 bases between. CDR1 and CDR2 from the germline V gene are ENHRY and SYGVKD. The chain's CDR3 is CAIRRDSTTDTQYF. CDR3 nucleotides: TGTGCCATCAGGAGGGATTCCACCACAGATACGCAGTATTTT.

Details on this clone: Other DNA sequences in the sample encode the same CDR3. The CDR3 here is CASSVGGSYNEQFF. The CDR3 nucleotides are TGTGCCAGCAGCGTAGGAGGGTCCTACAATGAGCAGTTCTTC. The gene calls are TRBV9 and TRBJ2-1; TRBD2 is a possible D gene (5 bases). Germline V gives CDR1 SGDLS, CDR2 YYNGEE. This CDR3 comprises 14 residues. The V end lost 0 bases, the J end lost 1 base, and 5 bases lay between the germline ends. Together with reference TRBV9 and TRBJ2-1, the CDR3 gives the full variable domain: DSGVTQTPKHLITATGQRVTLRCSPRSGDLSVYWYQQSLDQGLQFLIQYYNGEERAKGNILERFSAQQFPDLHSELNLSSLELGDSALYFCASSVGGSYNEQFFGPGTRLTVL.

The V call is TRBV7-9, the J call TRBJ2-1; 14 bases match TRBD2. The CDR3 totals 17 residues. CDR1 is SEHNR, CDR2 FQNEAQ, per germline (reference sequence). V trimming: 5 bases; J trimming: 9 bases; junction bases outside the gene matches: 12. As DNA, the CDR3 is TGTGCCAGCAGCCCGCGACTAGCGGGAGGGCCGAATGTTGAGCAGTTCTTC. Protein product: CASSPRLAGGPNVEQFF.

The V gene is TRBV4-3, the J gene TRBJ2-3; 10 bases match TRBD2. Unmatched junction bases numbered 11, after V lost 0 bases and J lost 5 bases. The germline V gene encodes CDR1 LGHNA and CDR2 YSLEER. The CDR3 has 18 residues. CDR3 region: CASSQDLGLAGELDTQYF. For the CDR3, the DNA is TGCGCCAGCAGCCAAGATTTGGGTCTAGCGGGAGAGCTAGATACGCAGTATTTT.

V is TRBV7-9 and J is TRBJ2-5; 7 bases match TRBD1. After removal of 5 bases from V and 5 bases from J, the junction contained 2 bases not matched to a gene. The CDR3 extends over 12 amino acids. Germline CDR1 is SEHNR and CDR2 is FQNEAQ (reference sequence). The CDR3 loop is CASSRDSETQYF. The CDR3 DNA is TGTGCCAGCAGCCGGGACAGTGAGACCCAGTACTTC.

With respect to this clone: At the DNA level, this CDR3 is encoded by other sequences in the same sample as well. V usage is TRBV18 and J usage is TRBJ2-2; 8 bases are a match to TRBD1. This CDR3 spans 13 amino acids. V shed 6 bases, J shed 5 bases, and the junction held 2 bases outside the gene matches. Germline CDR1 and CDR2: KGHSH and LQKENI. CDR3 amino acids: CASSGQGTGELFF. The CDR3, as DNA: TGTGCCAGCTCTGGACAGGGAACCGGGGAGCTGTTTTTT.

The V and J genes are TRBV4-1 and TRBJ2-1; 12 positions agree with TRBD2. The CDR3 sequence is 16 residues long. J gave up 1 base and V 6 bases, and 4 bases lay outside the gene matches. Germline values: CDR1 MGHRA, CDR2 YSYEKL. CDR3 nucleotides: TGCGCCAGCAGGCTTACTAGCGGGGGGTCCTACAATGAGCAGTTCTTC. This gives the protein CASRLTSGGSYNEQFF.

The J gene is TRBJ2-5, the V gene TRBV4-1; 7 bases are shared with TRBD2. The J call may be mistaken, given a closer DNA end match to TRBJ2-7. The CDR3 is 16 amino acids. Germline lookup yields CDR1 MGHRA and CDR2 YSYEKL. The CDR3 DNA reads as TGCGCCAGCAGCCAAGATCTAGCGGTTCCACACTACGAGCAGTACTTC. Residues: CASSQDLAVPHYEQYF.

The rearrangement joins TRBV7-3 to TRBJ2-2; 7 bases fit TRBD1. Trimming at V came to 5 bases and at J to 1 base, leaving 4 bases not matched to a gene. This CDR3 has 15 residues. Germline V gene data show CDR1 as SGHTA and CDR2 as FQGTGA. The DNA for the CDR3 is TGTGCCAGCAGCCTAGACAGGGTGAACACCGGGGAGCTGTTTTTT. Its translation: CASSLDRVNTGELFF.

This rearrangement joins TRBV14 to TRBJ2-7; 7 nucleotides align to TRBD1. The length of the CDR3 is 12 residues. J lost 6 bases, V lost 1 base, and 0 bases had no gene match. The germline gives CDR1 SGHDN, CDR2 FVKESK. CDR3 amino acids: CASSQAGGEQYF. The CDR3, as DNA: TGTGCCAGCAGCCAAGCAGGGGGCGAGCAGTACTTC.

The CDR3 here is CASSFLRGGQPQHF. In nucleotides, the CDR3 is TGTGCCAGCAGTTTCTTGCGGGGCGGCCAGCCCCAGCATTTT. The chain uses TRBV28 and TRBJ1-5; D might be TRBD1 (5 bases). The CDR3 totals 14 residues. The germline CDR1 and CDR2 sequences are MDHEN and SYDVKM. The V end lost 3 bases, the J end lost 7 bases, and 13 bases lay between the germline ends.

V gene TRBV5-1 combines with J gene TRBJ2-7; D may be TRBD1 or TRBD2 (6 bases each). The germline V and J ends were trimmed by 0 bases and 3 bases, with 16 bases remaining between them. This CDR3 is built from 16 residues. From germline, CDR1 is SGHRS and CDR2 YFSETQ. CDR3 sequence reads: CASSLGGGSSLYEQYF. As DNA, the CDR3 is TGCGCCAGCAGCTTGGGAGGGGGGAGTTCCCTCTACGAGCAGTACTTC.

The sample holds many counts of this clone. The genes are TRBV7-9 and TRBJ2-3; 8 bases fit TRBD2. Looked up from germline, CDR1 is SEHNR and CDR2 is FQNEAQ (reference sequence). This CDR3 is 18 amino acids long. The J segment lost 5 bases and the V segment lost 5 bases, leaving 18 bases of the junction unmatched. CDR3 coding DNA: TGTGCCAGCAGCCCCGCTCATAGCGGGGAGCCCCCTGGAGATACGCAGTATTTT. This sequence encodes CASSPAHSGEPPGDTQYF.

The chain recombines TRBV28 with TRBJ2-7, with D unresolved. CDR3 length: 14 amino acids. V dropped 5 bases and J dropped 6 bases, with 17 bases sitting between them. Germline CDR1 MDHEN, CDR2 SYDVKM. CDR3 sequence reads: CASSLETRSGEQYF. The CDR3, as DNA: TGTGCCAGCAGTCTTGAGACCCGGTCCGGCGAGCAGTACTTC.

This clone was counted between two and nine times. The chain is built from TRBV7-9 and TRBJ2-2; 8 bases are shared with TRBD2. The CDR3 covers 15 residues. With V trimmed by 8 bases and J by 7 bases, 12 bases remained unmatched. Per germline, CDR1 SEHNR and CDR2 FQNEAQ (reference sequence). The CDR3 reads CASYETGGPDGELFF. For the CDR3, the DNA is TGTGCCAGCTATGAGACGGGAGGGCCAGACGGGGAGCTGTTTTTT.

V and J are TRBV6-6 and TRBJ1-5; a possible D gene is TRBD1 (5 bases). Germline assignment: CDR1 MNHNY and CDR2 SVGAGI (reference sequence). This CDR3 has 15 residues. Between the trimmed V and J ends, which lost 8 bases and 2 bases, there was a span of 16 bases. Here the CDR3 DNA reads TGTGCCAGCGAACTAGGCGGGGGAGGCAATCAGCCCCAGCATTTT. It codes for CASELGGGGNQPQHF.

The table lists this clone with a count of one. The V call is TRBV7-3, the J call TRBJ2-3, with a weak D call TRBD2 (6 bases). V was trimmed by 5 bases and J by 5 bases, leaving 11 bases between them. This CDR3 has 13 amino acids. The germline V gene has CDR1 SGHTA and CDR2 FQGTGA. CDR3 in DNA: TGTGCCAGCAGCGTTGGGGGAGGAGATACGCAGTATTTT. It translates to CASSVGGGDTQYF.

The rearrangement links TRBV9 to TRBJ1-5, with D hard to call. The germline gives CDR1 SGDLS, CDR2 YYNGEE. Between the trimmed V and J ends, which lost 4 bases and 3 bases, there was a span of 11 bases. The CDR3 covers 14 residues. CDR3 in amino acids: CASSLDPNNQPQHF. CDR3 coding DNA: TGTGCCAGCAGCCTAGACCCTAACAATCAGCCCCAGCATTTT.

V gene TRBV5-1 combines with J gene TRBJ1-1; TRBD1 might be the D (5 bases). The CDR3 covers 15 residues. The germline CDR1 and CDR2 sequences are SGHRS and YFSETQ. V shed 4 bases and J shed 4 bases, with 17 bases lying between them. CDR3: CASSTGDQGTTEAFF. CDR3 coding DNA: TGCGCCAGCAGCACCGGGGACCAGGGTACCACTGAAGCTTTCTTT.

This clone occurred once. The chain joins TRBV6-6 to TRBJ2-5, with D possibly TRBD1 on 5 matching bases. Germline V lookup: CDR1 MNHNY, CDR2 SVGAGI (reference sequence). This CDR3 spans 13 amino acids. V was clipped by 6 bases and J by 1 base, with 9 bases between them. This CDR3 is CASSVGAQETQYF. The CDR3 DNA follows: TGTGCCAGCAGCGTAGGGGCCCAAGAGACCCAGTACTTC.

The rearrangement links TRBV11-2 to TRBJ2-1, with D perhaps TRBD2 (6 bases). Looked up from germline, CDR1 is SGHAT and CDR2 is FQNNGV. The V gene lost 1 base and the J gene lost 10 bases, with 11 bases spanning the gap. The CDR3 has 13 residues. The CDR3 DNA reads as TGTGCCAGCAGCTTAGTGGATCGGGGGGAGCAGTTCTTC. Protein sequence: CASSLVDRGEQFF. The full variable domain, rest sourced from reference TRBV11-2 and TRBJ2-1, is EAGVAQSPRYKIIEKRQSVAFWCNPISGHATLYWYQQILGQGPKLLIQFQNNGVVDDSQLPKDRFSAERLKGVDSTLKIQPAKLEDSAVYLCASSLVDRGEQFFGPGTRLTVL.

As concerns this clone: The germline gene is not matched at one end of the junction; a read error may be the cause. V gene TRBV6-1 combines with J gene TRBJ1-1; D uncertain. Germline V gene sequence: CDR1 MNHNS, CDR2 SASEGT. The CDR3 loop spans 15 amino acids. Here the CDR3 DNA reads TGTGCCAGCAGTGAAAGTTTGTCACTTCTCATTAGTCTCCTCTTT. It encodes CASSESLSLLISLLF.